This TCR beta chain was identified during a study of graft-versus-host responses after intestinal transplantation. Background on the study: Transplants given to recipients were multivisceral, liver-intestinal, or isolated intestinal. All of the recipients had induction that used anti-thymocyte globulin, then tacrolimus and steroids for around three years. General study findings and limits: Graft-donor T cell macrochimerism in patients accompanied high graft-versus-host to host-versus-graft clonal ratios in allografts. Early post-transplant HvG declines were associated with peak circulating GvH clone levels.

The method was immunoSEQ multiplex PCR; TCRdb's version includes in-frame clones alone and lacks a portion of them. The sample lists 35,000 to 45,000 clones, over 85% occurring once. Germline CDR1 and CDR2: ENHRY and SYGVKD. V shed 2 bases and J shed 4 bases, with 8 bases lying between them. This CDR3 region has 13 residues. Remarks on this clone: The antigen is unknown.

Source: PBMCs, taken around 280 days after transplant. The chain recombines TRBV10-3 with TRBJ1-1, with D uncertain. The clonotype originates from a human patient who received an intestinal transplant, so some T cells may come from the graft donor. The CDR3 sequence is CAISEEGLTEAFF. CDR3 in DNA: TGTGCCATCAGTGAGGAAGGACTCACTGAAGCTTTCTTT.